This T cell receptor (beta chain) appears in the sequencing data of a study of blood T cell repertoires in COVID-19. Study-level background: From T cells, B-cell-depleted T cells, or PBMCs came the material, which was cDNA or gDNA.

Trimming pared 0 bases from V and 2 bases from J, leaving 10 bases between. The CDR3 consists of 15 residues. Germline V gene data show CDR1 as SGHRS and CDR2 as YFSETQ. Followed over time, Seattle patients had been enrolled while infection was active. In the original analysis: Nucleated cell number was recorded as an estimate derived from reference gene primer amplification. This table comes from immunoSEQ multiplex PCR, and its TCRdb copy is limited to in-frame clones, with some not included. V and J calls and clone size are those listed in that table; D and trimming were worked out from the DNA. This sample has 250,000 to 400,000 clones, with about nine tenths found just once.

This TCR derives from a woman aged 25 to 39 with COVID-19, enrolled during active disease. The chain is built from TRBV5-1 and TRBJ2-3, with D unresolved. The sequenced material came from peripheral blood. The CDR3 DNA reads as TGCGCCAGCAGCTTGGACAGACCCACCACAGATACGCAGTATTTT. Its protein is CASSLDRPTTDTQYF.